The 10 T cell receptor beta chains given below trace back to one sample, sequenced in a study of T-cell reconstitution after alpha-beta-depleted transplantation in children. Unique molecular identifiers were incorporated when the TCRbeta library was constructed. MiXCR, run by TCRdb on the PCR reads, gives a single entry per CDR3 protein. The sample includes 280,000 or so distinct CDR3 sequences, around 10% of them seen just once. The sequenced sample was peripheral blood, obtained 180 days after TCRalphabeta/CD19-depleted stem cell transplant. Receptors originate from a male patient aged 2 to 9 who had a stem cell transplant for chronic granulomatous disease, so the T cells may come from the graft donor.

Turning to this clonotype: This may come from a read error, since a much larger clone is one base off. V and J are TRBV6-5 and TRBJ1-2; D not certain. Germline values: CDR1 MNHEY, CDR2 SVGAGI. CDR3 length equals 13 residues. CDR3 protein: CASSYSSAYGDTF. The DNA of the CDR3 is TGTGCCAGCAGTTACTCGAGCGCCTATGGCGACACCTTC.

This chain links TRBV12-3 or TRBV12-4 with TRBJ2-1; tentative D call: TRBD2 (5 bases). Trimming pared 11 bases from V and 0 bases from J, leaving 14 bases between. This CDR3 has 14 residues. This chain's CDR3 is CAVGPGSSYNEQFF. The CDR3 DNA reads as TGTGCCGTGGGTCCTGGGAGCTCCTACAATGAGCAGTTCTTC.

This clonotype was observed a few times. The V call is TRBV11-2, the J call TRBJ2-7, with TRBD1 identical over 12 bases. The germline gives CDR1 SGHAT, CDR2 FQNNGV. The CDR3 runs 15 residues. Germline trimming cut 4 bases from V and 1 base from J; bases unmatched to any gene: 2. The CDR3 protein is CASSSGQGASYEQYF. CDR3 DNA: TGTGCCAGCAGCTCGGGACAGGGGGCTTCCTACGAGCAGTACTTC.

In this sample, this clonotype turned up many times. The rearrangement links TRBV12-3 or TRBV12-4 to TRBJ2-2; TRBD2 might be the D (5 bases). Trimming shortened V by 6 bases and J by 5 bases, and 10 bases separated the two germline ends. This CDR3 spans 13 amino acids. CDR3 nucleotide sequence: TGTGCCAGCAGGGCGGGCGGAACCGGGGAGCTGTTTTTT. This codes for CASRAGGTGELFF.

This clonotype was detected many times. The chain carries TRBV9 and TRBJ2-7; TRBD2 matches 7 bases. The germline gives CDR1 SGDLS, CDR2 YYNGEE. This CDR3 contains 15 residues. After removal of 3 bases from V and 2 bases from J, the junction contained 8 bases not matched to a gene. The chain's CDR3 is CASSGTSEKTYEQYF. The CDR3 nucleotides are TGTGCCAGCAGCGGAACTAGCGAAAAAACCTACGAGCAGTACTTC. Filled out from reference TRBV9 and TRBJ2-7, the complete variable domain reads DSGVTQTPKHLITATGQRVTLRCSPRSGDLSVYWYQQSLDQGLQFLIQYYNGEERAKGNILERFSAQQFPDLHSELNLSSLELGDSALYFCASSGTSEKTYEQYFGPGTRLTVT.

This clonotype was picked up many times. J is TRBJ2-3 and V is TRBV18; the D gene is possibly TRBD1 (5 bases). Germline loops: CDR1 KGHSH, CDR2 LQKENI. V lost 2 bases to trimming and J lost 6 bases, with 9 bases between them. This CDR3 is 13 amino acids long. The CDR3 protein is CASSPRAGDTQYF. The CDR3 DNA reads TGTGCCAGCTCACCAAGGGCAGGGGATACGCAGTATTTT.

The table lists this clonotype with many counts. The chain links TRBV18 to TRBJ1-6; maybe TRBD1 (6 bases). The CDR3 has 14 amino acids. Trimming left V 5 bases short and J 9 bases short, with 14 bases between. CDR1 and CDR2 from the germline V gene are KGHSH and LQKENI. The CDR3 loop is CASSSKTGLSPLHF. CDR3 in DNA: TGTGCCAGCTCATCAAAGACAGGCCTTTCACCCCTCCACTTT.

This clonotype was recorded many times. The chain uses TRBV29-1 and TRBJ1-3, with a weak D call TRBD1 (5 bases). Per germline, CDR1 SQVTM and CDR2 ANQGSEA. Trimming took 4 bases from V and 2 from J, leaving 12 bases between them. CDR3 length equals 14 residues. CDR3 residues: CSVVVRGAGNTIYF. The CDR3 nucleotides are TGCAGCGTTGTTGTTAGGGGTGCTGGAAACACCATATATTTT.

This clonotype was counted at least ten times. J is TRBJ2-3 and V is TRBV4-2, with 14 nucleotides matching TRBD2. Unmatched junction bases numbered 4, after V lost 0 bases and J lost 2 bases. CDR3 size: 18 residues. CDR1 LGHNA and CDR2 YNFKEQ come from the germline V gene. The CDR3 spells CASSQEGTSGRATDTQYF. The CDR3 bases are TGTGCCAGCAGCCAAGAGGGGACTAGCGGGAGAGCCACAGATACGCAGTATTTT.

In this sample, this clonotype turned up many times. This chain uses TRBV9 with TRBJ2-5, with 8 bases aligning to TRBD2. Germline V lookup: CDR1 SGDLS, CDR2 YYNGEE. Unmatched junction bases numbered 7, after V lost 0 bases and J lost 3 bases. The CDR3 has 16 amino acids. The CDR3 spells CASSVGLRGAEETQYF. The DNA for the CDR3 is TGTGCCAGCAGCGTAGGTTTGCGGGGGGCCGAAGAGACCCAGTACTTC.